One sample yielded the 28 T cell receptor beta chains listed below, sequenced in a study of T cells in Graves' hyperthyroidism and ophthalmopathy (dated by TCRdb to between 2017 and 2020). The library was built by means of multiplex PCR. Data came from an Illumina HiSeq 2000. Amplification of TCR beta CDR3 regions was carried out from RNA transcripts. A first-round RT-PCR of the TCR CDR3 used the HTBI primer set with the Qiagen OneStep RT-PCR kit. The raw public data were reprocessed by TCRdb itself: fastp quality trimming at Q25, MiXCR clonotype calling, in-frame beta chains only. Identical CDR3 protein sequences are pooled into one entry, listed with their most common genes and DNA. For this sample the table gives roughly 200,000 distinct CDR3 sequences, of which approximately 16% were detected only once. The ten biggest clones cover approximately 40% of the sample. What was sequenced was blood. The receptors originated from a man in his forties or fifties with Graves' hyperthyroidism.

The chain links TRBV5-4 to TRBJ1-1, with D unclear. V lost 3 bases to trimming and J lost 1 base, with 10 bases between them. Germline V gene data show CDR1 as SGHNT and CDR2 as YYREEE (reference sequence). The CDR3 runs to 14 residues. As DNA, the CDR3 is TGTGCCAGCAGCTATGCAGGAGCGAACACTGAAGCTTTCTTT. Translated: CASSYAGANTEAFF.

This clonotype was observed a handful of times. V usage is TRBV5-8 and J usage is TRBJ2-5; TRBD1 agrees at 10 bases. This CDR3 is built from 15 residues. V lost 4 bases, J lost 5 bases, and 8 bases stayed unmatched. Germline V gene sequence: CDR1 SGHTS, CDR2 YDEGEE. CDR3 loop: CASSAGQGGFETQYF. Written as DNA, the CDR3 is TGTGCCAGCAGCGCCGGACAGGGGGGATTCGAGACCCAGTACTTC.

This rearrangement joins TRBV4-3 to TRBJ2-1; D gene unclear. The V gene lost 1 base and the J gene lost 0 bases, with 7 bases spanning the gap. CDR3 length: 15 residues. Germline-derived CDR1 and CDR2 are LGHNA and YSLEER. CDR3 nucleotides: TGCGCCAGCAGCCAAGGAGAGAGCTCCTACAATGAGCAGTTCTTC. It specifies CASSQGESSYNEQFF.

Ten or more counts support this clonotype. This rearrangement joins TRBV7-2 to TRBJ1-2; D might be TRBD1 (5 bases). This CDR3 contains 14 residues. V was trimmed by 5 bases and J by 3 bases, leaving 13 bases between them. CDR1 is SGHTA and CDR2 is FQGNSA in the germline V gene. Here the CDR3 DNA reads TGTGCCAGCAGCCACCGGGTGACAGACTATGGCTACACCTTC. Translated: CASSHRVTDYGYTF.

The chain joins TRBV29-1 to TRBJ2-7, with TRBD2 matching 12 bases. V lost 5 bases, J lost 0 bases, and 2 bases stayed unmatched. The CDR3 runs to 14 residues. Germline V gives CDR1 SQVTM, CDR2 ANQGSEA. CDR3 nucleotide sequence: TGCAGCGTTCGACTAGCGGGGGACTCCTACGAGCAGTACTTC. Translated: CSVRLAGDSYEQYF.

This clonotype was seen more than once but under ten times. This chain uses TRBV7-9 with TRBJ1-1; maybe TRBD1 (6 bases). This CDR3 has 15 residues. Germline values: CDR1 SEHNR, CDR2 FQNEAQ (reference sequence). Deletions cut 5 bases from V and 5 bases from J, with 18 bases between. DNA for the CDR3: TGTGCCAGCAGCGGGGGGGTGGGGGGCCGAACTGAAGCTTTCTTT. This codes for CASSGGVGGRTEAFF.

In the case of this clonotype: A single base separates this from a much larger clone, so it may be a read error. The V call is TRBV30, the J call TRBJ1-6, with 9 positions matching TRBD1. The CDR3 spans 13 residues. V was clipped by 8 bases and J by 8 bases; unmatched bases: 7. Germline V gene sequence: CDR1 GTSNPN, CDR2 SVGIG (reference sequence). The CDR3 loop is CARSGQGDSPLHF. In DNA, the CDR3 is TGTGCCCGGTCGGGACAGGGAGATTCACCCCTCCACTTT.

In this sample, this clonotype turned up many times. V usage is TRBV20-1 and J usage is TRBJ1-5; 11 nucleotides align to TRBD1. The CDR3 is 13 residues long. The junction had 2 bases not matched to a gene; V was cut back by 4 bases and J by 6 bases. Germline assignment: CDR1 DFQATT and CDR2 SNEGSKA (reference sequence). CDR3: CSAKGQGVQPQHF. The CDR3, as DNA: TGCAGTGCTAAGGGACAGGGGGTTCAGCCCCAGCATTTT.

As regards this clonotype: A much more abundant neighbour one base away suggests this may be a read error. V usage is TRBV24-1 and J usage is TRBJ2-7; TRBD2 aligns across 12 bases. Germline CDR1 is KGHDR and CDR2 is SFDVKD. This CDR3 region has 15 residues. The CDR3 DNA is TGTGCCGCCAGTGATCGGACTAGCGGGGACTACGAGCAGTACTTC. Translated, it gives CAASDRTSGDYEQYF.

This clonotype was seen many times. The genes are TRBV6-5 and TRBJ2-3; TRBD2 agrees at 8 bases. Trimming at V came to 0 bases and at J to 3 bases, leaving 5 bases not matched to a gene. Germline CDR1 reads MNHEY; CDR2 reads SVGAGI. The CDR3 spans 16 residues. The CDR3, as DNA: TGTGCCAGCAGTTACTCGGCGGGGGGCGGTACAGATACGCAGTATTTT. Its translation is CASSYSAGGGTDTQYF.

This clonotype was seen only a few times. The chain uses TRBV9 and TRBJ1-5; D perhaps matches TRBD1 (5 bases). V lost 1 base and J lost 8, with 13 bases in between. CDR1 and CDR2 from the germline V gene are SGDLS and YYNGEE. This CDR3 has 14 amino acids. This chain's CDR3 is CASSVWGGIEPQHF. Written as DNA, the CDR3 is TGTGCCAGCAGCGTATGGGGGGGTATTGAGCCCCAGCATTTT.

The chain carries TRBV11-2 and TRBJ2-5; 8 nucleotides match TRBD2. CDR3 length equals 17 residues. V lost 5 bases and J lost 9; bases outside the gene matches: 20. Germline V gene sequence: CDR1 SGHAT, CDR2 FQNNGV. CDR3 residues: CASSTYSGGRWGEAQYF. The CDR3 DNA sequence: TGTGCCAGCAGCACCTACTCGGGAGGGCGATGGGGCGAGGCCCAGTACTTC.

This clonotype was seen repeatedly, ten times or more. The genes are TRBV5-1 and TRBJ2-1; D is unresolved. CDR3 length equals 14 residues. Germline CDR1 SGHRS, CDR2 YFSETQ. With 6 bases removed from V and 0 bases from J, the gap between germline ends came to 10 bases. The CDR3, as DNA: TGCGCCAGCATGGACCAGAGCTCCTACAATGAGCAGTTCTTC. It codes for CASMDQSSYNEQFF.

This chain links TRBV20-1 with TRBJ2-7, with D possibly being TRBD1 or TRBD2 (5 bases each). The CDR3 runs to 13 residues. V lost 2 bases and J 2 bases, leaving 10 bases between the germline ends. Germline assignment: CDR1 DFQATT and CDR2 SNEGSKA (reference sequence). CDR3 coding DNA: TGCAGTGCTAGAAGGGACCAGACCTACGAGCAGTACTTC. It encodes CSARRDQTYEQYF.

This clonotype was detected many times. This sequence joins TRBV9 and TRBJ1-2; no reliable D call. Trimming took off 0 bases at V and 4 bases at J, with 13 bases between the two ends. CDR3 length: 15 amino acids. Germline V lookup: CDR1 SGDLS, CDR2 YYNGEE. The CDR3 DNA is TGTGCCAGCAGCGTAGTAAACAGCCTAGCCTATGGCTACACCTTC. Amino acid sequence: CASSVVNSLAYGYTF.

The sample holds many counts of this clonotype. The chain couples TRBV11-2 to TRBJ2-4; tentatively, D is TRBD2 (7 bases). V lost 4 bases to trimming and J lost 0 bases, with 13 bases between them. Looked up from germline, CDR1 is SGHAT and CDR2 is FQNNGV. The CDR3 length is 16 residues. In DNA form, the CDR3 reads TGTGCCAGCAGCTCGGGGGGCGTGGTAGCCAAAAACATTCAGTACTTC. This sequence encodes CASSSGGVVAKNIQYF.

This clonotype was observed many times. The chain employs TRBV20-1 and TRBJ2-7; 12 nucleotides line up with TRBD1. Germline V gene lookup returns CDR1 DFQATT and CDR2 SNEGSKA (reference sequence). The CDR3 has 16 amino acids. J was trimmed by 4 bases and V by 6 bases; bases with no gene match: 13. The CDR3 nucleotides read TGCAGTGCAAATTCCCCCCGGGACAGGGGGCTTTACGAGCAGTACTTC. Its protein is CSANSPRDRGLYEQYF.

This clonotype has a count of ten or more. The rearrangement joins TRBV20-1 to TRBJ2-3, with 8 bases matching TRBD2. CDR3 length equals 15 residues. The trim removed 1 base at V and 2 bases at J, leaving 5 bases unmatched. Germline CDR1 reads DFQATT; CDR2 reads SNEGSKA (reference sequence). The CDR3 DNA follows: TGCAGTGCTAGAGCCTCTAGCGGGTACACAGATACGCAGTATTTT. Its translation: CSARASSGYTDTQYF.

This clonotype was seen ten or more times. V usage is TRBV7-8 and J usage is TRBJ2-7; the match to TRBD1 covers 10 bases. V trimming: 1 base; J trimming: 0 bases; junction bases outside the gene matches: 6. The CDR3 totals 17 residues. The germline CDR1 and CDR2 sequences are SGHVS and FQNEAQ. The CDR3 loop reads CASSLGPGQGSSYEQYF. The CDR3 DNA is TGTGCCAGCAGCTTAGGACCGGGACAGGGGAGCTCCTACGAGCAGTACTTC.

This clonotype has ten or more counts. CDR3 region: CASSLRDSSYEQYF. In DNA form, the CDR3 reads TGTGCCAGCAGCTTAAGGGACAGTTCCTACGAGCAGTACTTC. The J gene is TRBJ2-7, the V gene TRBV7-2, with TRBD1 matching 7 bases. CDR1 and CDR2 (germline): SGHTA, FQGNSA. The CDR3 has 14 residues. Trimming removed 2 bases from V and 1 base from J; junction bases left unmatched: 2. The whole variable domain, remainder taken from reference TRBV7-2 and TRBJ2-7, is GAGVSQSPSNKVTEKGKDVELRCDPISGHTALYWYRQSLGQGLEFLIYFQGNSAPDKSGLPSDRFSAERTGGSVSTLTIQRTQQEDSAVYLCASSLRDSSYEQYFGPGTRLTVT.

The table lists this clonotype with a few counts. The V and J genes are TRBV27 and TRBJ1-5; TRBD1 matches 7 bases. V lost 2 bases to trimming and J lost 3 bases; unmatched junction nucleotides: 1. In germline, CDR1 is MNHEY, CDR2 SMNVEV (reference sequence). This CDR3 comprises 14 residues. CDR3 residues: CASSLGTVNQPQHF. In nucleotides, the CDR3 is TGTGCCAGCAGTTTAGGGACAGTCAATCAGCCCCAGCATTTT.

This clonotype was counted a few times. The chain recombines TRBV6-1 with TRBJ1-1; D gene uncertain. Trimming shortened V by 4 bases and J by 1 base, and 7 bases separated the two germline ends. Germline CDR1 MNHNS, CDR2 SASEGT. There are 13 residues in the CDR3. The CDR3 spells CASSAHTNTEAFF. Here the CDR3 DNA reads TGTGCCAGCAGTGCCCACACGAACACTGAAGCTTTCTTT.

The CDR3 loop reads CAISEGGGETQYF. The CDR3 nucleotides are TGTGCCATCAGTGAGGGCGGGGGGGAGACCCAGTACTTC. V and J are TRBV10-3 and TRBJ2-5; TRBD2 matches at 8 bases. Germline V gives CDR1 ENHRY, CDR2 SYGVKD. The V and J ends lost 2 bases and 5 bases, in that order; junction bases with no gene match: 1. This CDR3 contains 13 residues.

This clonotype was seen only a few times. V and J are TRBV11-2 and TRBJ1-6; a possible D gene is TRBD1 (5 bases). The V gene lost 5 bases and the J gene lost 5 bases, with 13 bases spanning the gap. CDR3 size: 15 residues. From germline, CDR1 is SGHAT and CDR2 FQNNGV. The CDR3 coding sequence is TGTGCCAGCAGCCGCAGGGCTCGGAATAATTCACCCCTCCACTTT. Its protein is CASSRRARNNSPLHF.

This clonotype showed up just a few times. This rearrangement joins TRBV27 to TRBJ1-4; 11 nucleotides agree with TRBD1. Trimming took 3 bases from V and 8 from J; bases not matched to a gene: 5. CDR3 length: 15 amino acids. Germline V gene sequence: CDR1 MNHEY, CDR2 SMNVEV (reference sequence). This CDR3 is CASSFEGTGGEKLFF. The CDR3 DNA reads TGTGCCAGCAGTTTCGAGGGGACAGGGGGGGAAAAACTGTTTTTT.

The CDR3 bases are TGTGCCAGCAGCGTATCTCCCTCAGGGGATGAAAAACTGTTTTTT. It codes for CASSVSPSGDEKLFF. The chain recombines TRBV9 with TRBJ1-4; TRBD1 might be the D (6 bases). The CDR3 totals 15 residues. V was shortened by 1 base and J by 6 bases, with 13 bases between the two germline ends. Germline V lookup: CDR1 SGDLS, CDR2 YYNGEE.

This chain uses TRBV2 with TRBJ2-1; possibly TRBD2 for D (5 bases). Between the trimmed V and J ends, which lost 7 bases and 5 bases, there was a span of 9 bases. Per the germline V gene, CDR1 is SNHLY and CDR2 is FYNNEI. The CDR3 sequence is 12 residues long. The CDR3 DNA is TGTGCCAGCACAGTGGGAGACAATGAGCAGTTCTTC. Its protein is CASTVGDNEQFF.

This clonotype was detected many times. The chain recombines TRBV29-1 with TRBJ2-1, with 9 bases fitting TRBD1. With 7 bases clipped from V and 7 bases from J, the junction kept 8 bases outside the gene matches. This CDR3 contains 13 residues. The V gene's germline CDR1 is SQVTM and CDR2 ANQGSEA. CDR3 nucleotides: TGCAGCGCAACCCGGGACAGGGTTAATGAGCAGTTCTTC. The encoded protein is CSATRDRVNEQFF.